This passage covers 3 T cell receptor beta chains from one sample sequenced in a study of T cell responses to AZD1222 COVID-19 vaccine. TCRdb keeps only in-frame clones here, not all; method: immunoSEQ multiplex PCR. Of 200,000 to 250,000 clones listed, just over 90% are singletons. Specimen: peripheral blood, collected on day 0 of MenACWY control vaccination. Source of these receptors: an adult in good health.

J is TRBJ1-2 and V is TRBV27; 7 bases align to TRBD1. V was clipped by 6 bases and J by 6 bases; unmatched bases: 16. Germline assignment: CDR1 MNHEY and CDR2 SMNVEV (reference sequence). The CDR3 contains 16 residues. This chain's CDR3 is CASSSMRSRGGNGYTF. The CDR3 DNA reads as TGTGCCAGCAGCTCTATGAGGTCCAGGGGGGGAAATGGCTACACCTTC.

In DNA form, the CDR3 reads TGTGCCAGTAGTATAGTACGGTGGAACACTGAAGCTTTCTTT. Translation gives CASSIVRWNTEAFF. The chain joins TRBV19 to TRBJ1-1; no reliable D call. This CDR3 region has 14 residues. Germline CDR1 is LNHDA and CDR2 is SQIVND (reference sequence). V lost 1 base, J lost 1 base, and 7 bases lay in between. Full variable domain (remainder filled in from reference TRBV19 and TRBJ1-1): DGGITQSPKYLFRKEGQNVTLSCEQNLNHDAMYWYRQDPGQGLRLIYYSQIVNDFQKGDIAEGYSVSREKKESFPLTVTSAQKNPTAFYLCASSIVRWNTEAFFGQGTRLTVV.

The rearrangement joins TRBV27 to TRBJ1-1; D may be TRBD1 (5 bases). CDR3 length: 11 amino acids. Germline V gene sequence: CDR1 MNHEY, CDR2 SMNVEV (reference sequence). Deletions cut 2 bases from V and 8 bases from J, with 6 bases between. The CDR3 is CASSLRGEAFF. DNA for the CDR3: TGTGCCAGCAGTTTAAGGGGAGAAGCTTTCTTT.